This TCR beta chain was retrieved from a study of OX40 agonist ivuxolimab in advanced cancers. Study-wide background: One hepatocellular carcinoma and a couple of cutaneous melanoma patients partially responded.

In this sample, this clone turned up once. This CDR3 has 15 amino acids. Looked up from germline, CDR1 is SGHTA and CDR2 is FQGTGA. V trimming: 5 bases; J trimming: 10 bases; junction bases outside the gene matches: 11. Libraries were prepared by immunoSEQ multiplex PCR; TCRdb keeps only in-frame clonotypes and omits some of them. The sample lists roughly 46,000 clones; around 90% were seen once. The chain is built from TRBV7-3 and TRBJ2-1; 10 bases line up with TRBD2. The source material was CD4+ or CD8+ T cells sorted from blood, sampled in a trial of the OX40 agonist ivuxolimab. The sequence derives from an adult with an advanced solid tumor such as melanoma, head and neck, liver or kidney cancer. The CDR3: CASSKSASGSWEQFF. CDR3 in DNA: TGTGCCAGCAGCAAGAGCGCTAGCGGGAGTTGGGAGCAGTTCTTC.